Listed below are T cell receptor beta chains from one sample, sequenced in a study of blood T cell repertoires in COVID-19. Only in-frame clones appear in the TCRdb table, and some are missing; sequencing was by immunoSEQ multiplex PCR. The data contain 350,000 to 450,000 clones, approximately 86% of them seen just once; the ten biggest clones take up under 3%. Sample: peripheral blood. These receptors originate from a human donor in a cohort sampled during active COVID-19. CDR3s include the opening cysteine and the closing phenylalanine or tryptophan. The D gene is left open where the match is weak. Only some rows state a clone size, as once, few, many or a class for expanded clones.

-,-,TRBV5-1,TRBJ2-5,CASSLEAVEETQYF,TGCGCCAGCAGCTTGGAAGCTGTAGAAGAGACCCAGTACTTC
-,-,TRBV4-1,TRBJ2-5,CASSQLHRDQDGTQYF,TGCGCCAGCAGCCAACTACACAGGGACCAGGACGGGACCCAGTACTTC
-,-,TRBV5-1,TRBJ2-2,CASSLAGVNTGELFF,TGCGCCAGCAGCTTGGCCGGAGTAAACACCGGGGAGCTGTTTTTT
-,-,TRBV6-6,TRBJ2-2,CASSPNGGGTNTGELFF,TGTGCCAGCAGTCCTAATGGCGGCGGAACGAACACCGGGGAGCTGTTTTTT
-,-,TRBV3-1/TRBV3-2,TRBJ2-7,CASSQDLAAITYEQYF,TGTGCCAGCAGCCAAGATCTGGCGGCGATCACCTACGAGCAGTACTTC
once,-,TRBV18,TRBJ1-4,CASSPETALNEKLFF,TGTGCCAGCTCGCCTGAGACAGCACTTAATGAAAAACTGTTTTTT
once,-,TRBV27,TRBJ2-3,CASSLTTSDTQYF,TGTGCCAGCAGTTTAACTACTTCTGATACGCAGTATTTT
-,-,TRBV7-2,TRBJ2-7,CASTLHAGPTYEQYF,TGTGCCAGCACCCTCCATGCAGGCCCTACCTACGAGCAGTACTTC
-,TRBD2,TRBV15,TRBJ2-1,CATSLAGSSYNEQFF,TGTGCCACCAGTCTAGCGGGGAGCTCCTACAATGAGCAGTTCTTC
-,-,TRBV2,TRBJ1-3,CAVLGGSGNTIYF,TGTGCCGTCTTGGGGGGATCTGGAAACACCATATATTTT
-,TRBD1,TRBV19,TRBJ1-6,CASSYRGRDSPLHF,TGTGCCAGTAGTTACAGGGGGCGGGATTCACCCCTCCACTTT
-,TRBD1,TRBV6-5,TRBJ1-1,CATGRDRGYEAFF,TGTGCCACCGGAAGGGACAGGGGATATGAAGCTTTCTTT
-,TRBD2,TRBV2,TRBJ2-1,CASRSLSGGAYEQFF,TGTGCCAGCAGGAGTCTTAGCGGGGGGGCCTATGAGCAGTTCTTC
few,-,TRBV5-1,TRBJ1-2,CASSFTGQNYGYTF,TGCGCCAGCAGCTTTACAGGACAAAACTATGGCTACACCTTC
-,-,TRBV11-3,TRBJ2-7,CASSLGLVGEQYF,TGTGCCAGCAGCTTAGGACTAGTGGGCGAGCAGTACTTC
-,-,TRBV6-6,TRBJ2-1,CASRGTGNEQFF,TGTGCCAGCAGGGGCACAGGGAATGAGCAGTTCTTC
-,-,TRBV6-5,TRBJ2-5,CASSPVWRAETQYF,TGTGCCAGCAGTCCCGTTTGGAGGGCGGAGACCCAGTACTTC
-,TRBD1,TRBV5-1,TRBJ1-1,CASSSGQQVQPAFF,TGCGCCAGCAGCTCGGGACAGCAAGTCCAACCAGCTTTCTTT
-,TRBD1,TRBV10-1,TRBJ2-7,CASRAQGRSLDEQYF,TGCGCCAGCAGGGCACAGGGGCGTAGCTTGGACGAGCAGTACTTC
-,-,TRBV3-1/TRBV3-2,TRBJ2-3,CASSRDLNTDTQYF,TGTGCCAGCAGCCGGGACTTGAACACAGATACGCAGTATTTT
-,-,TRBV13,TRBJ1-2,CASSLKPGDHYGYTF,TGTGCCAGCAGCTTAAAGCCAGGGGACCACTATGGCTACACCTTC
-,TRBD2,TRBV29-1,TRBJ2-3,CSVETSGRTDTQYF,TGCAGCGTTGAGACTAGCGGACGCACAGATACGCAGTATTTT
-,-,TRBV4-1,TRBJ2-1,CASSHSVAEQFF,TGCGCCAGCAGCCACTCAGTAGCTGAGCAGTTCTTC
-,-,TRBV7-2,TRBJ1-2,CASSLFSSGGDGYTF,TGTGCCAGCAGCCTATTCTCATCGGGGGGAGATGGCTACACCTTC
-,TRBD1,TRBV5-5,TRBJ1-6,CASSLRSGTGDSPLHF,TGTGCCAGCAGCTTACGATCCGGGACAGGGGATTCACCCCTCCACTTT
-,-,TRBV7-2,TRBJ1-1,CASSATIRGEAFF,TGTGCCAGCAGCGCGACGATAAGAGGTGAAGCTTTCTTT
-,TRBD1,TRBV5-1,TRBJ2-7,CASSLATGGGEQYF,TGCGCCAGCAGCTTGGCAACAGGGGGCGGCGAGCAGTACTTC
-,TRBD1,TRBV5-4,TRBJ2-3,CASSLFRTGGLDTQYF,TGTGCCAGCAGCTTATTTAGGACAGGGGGTTTGGATACGCAGTATTTT
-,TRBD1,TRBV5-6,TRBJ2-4,CASSWTGEEAKNIQYF,TGTGCCAGCAGCTGGACAGGGGAGGAGGCCAAAAACATTCAGTACTTC
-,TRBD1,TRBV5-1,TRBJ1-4,CASSLVGTGGGEKLFF,TGCGCCAGCAGCTTGGTGGGGACAGGGGGCGGCGAAAAACTGTTTTTT
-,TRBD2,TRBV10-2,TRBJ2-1,CASSLAGGGYNEQFF,TGCGCCAGCAGTTTAGCGGGAGGGGGCTACAATGAGCAGTTCTTC
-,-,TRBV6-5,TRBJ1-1,CASSRRGGETEAFF,TGTGCCAGCAGTCGTCGCGGCGGGGAGACTGAAGCTTTCTTT
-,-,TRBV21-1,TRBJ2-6,CASSKVRGSGANVLTF,TGTGCCAGCAGCAAAGTGCGGGGCTCTGGGGCCAACGTCCTGACTTTC
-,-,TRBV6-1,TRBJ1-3,CASSEAKGTETGNTIYF,TGTGCCAGCAGTGAAGCTAAAGGCACAGAGACTGGAAACACCATATATTTT
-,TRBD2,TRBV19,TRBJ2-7,CASSRAGGSYEQYF,TGTGCCAGTAGTAGGGCGGGGGGGAGTTACGAGCAGTACTTC
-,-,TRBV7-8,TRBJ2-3,CASSPTGGGATDTQYF,TGTGCCAGCAGCCCCACGGGCGGCGGGGCCACAGATACGCAGTATTTT
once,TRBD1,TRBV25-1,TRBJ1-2,CASSEWSVTGGEVGYTF,TGTGCCAGCAGTGAATGGTCGGTGACAGGGGGAGAGGTGGGCTACACCTTC
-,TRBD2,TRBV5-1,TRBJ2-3,CASSWGTLAGGTDTQYF,TGCGCCAGCAGCTGGGGCACCCTAGCGGGGGGCACAGATACGCAGTATTTT
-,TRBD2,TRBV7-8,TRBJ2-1,CASSSQRESSYNEQFF,TGTGCCAGCAGCTCCCAGCGGGAGAGCTCCTACAATGAGCAGTTCTTC
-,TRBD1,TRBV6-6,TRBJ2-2,CASVSVTGAPELFF,TGTGCCAGCGTGTCTGTGACAGGGGCGCCTGAGCTGTTTTTT
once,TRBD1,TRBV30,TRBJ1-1,CAWGTVLNTEAFF,TGTGCCTGGGGGACAGTCTTGAACACTGAAGCTTTCTTT
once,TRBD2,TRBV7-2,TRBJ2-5,CASSLRFSGGADKTQYF,TGTGCCAGCAGCTTACGGTTTAGCGGGGGGGCCGATAAGACCCAGTACTTC
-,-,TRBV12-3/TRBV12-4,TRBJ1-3,CASTRGSGNTIYF,TGTGCCAGCACCCGCGGTTCTGGAAACACCATATATTTT
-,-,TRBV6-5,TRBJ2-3,CASSPTRTDPDTQYF,TGTGCCAGCAGCCCGACTAGAACAGACCCAGATACGCAGTATTTT
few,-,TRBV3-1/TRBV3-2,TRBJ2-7,CASSRGYEQYF,TGTGCCAGCTCAAGGGGATACGAGCAGTACTTC
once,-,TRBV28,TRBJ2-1,CASSSSPESNEQFF,TGTGCCAGCAGTTCCTCCCCGGAGAGCAATGAGCAGTTCTTC
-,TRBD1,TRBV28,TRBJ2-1,CASMVLGTDNEQFF,TGTGCCAGCATGGTACTCGGGACAGACAATGAGCAGTTCTTC
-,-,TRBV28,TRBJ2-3,CASSFPEKTDTQYF,TGTGCCAGCAGTTTCCCAGAAAAAACAGATACGCAGTATTTT